The present T cell receptor (beta chain) was sequenced within a study of cytomegalovirus exposure and HLA in healthy donors. General observations from the study: Subsequent analysis revealed that first-cohort TCR clusters tended to co-occur in the roughly 120 validation repertoires.

The J segment lost 0 bases and the V segment lost 0 bases, leaving 2 bases of the junction unmatched. Germline values: CDR1 MGHRA, CDR2 YSYEKL. The CDR3 has 16 residues. About this clone: As yet, its antigen is unknown.

Assay used: immunoSEQ multiplex PCR; TCRdb lists only in-frame clones, some missing. The repertoire holds about 120,000 clones, over 85% seen once, with under 2% in the top ten. The chain employs TRBV4-1 and TRBJ2-7; 10 bases map to TRBD2. Source material: PBMCs. This receptor was taken from a young woman in good health and CMV-seronegative. As DNA, the CDR3 is TGCGCCAGCAGCCAAGAAAAGCGGGGGGGCTCCTACGAGCAGTACTTC. Translation gives CASSQEKRGGSYEQYF.